The 7 T cell receptor beta chains below all came from one sample that was sequenced in a study of T cell repertoires in cytomegalovirus infection. A single record per CDR3 protein comes from TCRdb applying MiXCR to the reads. The table lists fewer than 250,000 distinct CDR3 sequences, roughly 12% of them singletons. Sequencing was performed on PBMCs. The receptors here all came from a human donor in good health (CMV status not recorded). Some clones in this sample may be carry-over from other donors' samples.

The sample holds a few counts of this clonotype. The chain combines TRBV5-5 with TRBJ1-2, with D perhaps matching TRBD1 (5 bases). V lost 1 base and J 4 bases, leaving 11 bases between the germline ends. The germline V gene encodes CDR1 SGHKS and CDR2 YYEKEE (reference sequence). The CDR3 loop spans 14 amino acids. CDR3 residues: CASSLNSGLYGYTF. The CDR3 region has the DNA TGTGCCAGCAGCTTGAACTCGGGACTCTATGGCTACACCTTC. Looking up the rest from reference TRBV5-5 and TRBJ1-2 gives the full variable domain: DAGVTQSPTHLIKTRGQQVTLRCSPISGHKSVSWYQQVLGQGPQFIFQYYEKEERGRGNFPDRFSARQFPNYSSELNVNALLLGDSALYLCASSLNSGLYGYTFGSGTRLTVV.

In its sample, this clonotype was seen many times. The chain carries TRBV6-2 or TRBV6-3 and TRBJ2-7; 7 bases line up with TRBD1. After removal of 7 bases from V and 2 bases from J, the junction contained 8 bases not matched to a gene. CDR3 length: 14 amino acids. Germline V gives CDR1 MNHEY, CDR2 SVGEGT. The CDR3 bases are TGTGCCAGCACCCAACAGGGGTTCACCTACGAGCAGTACTTC. Translation gives CASTQQGFTYEQYF.

This clonotype has at least ten counts. This chain connects TRBV20-1 to TRBJ1-2, with D perhaps TRBD1 (5 bases). V was cut by 6 bases and J by 3 bases, with 17 bases left in between. Per the germline V gene, CDR1 is DFQATT and CDR2 is SNEGSKA (reference sequence). The CDR3 is 14 amino acids. The CDR3 sequence: CSALQDYADYGYTF. Written as DNA, the CDR3 is TGCAGTGCCTTACAGGATTATGCGGACTATGGCTACACCTTC.

At least ten counts were recorded for this clonotype. The chain couples TRBV4-2 to TRBJ1-4; D is possibly TRBD1 (6 bases). Germline CDR1 LGHNA, CDR2 YNFKEQ. Trimming removed 1 base at V and 5 bases at J, with 17 bases between. The CDR3 is made up of 17 amino acids. This CDR3 is CASSQVTTGSANEKLFF. The CDR3 region has the DNA TGTGCCAGCAGCCAAGTAACTACAGGGTCCGCGAATGAAAAACTGTTTTTT.

This clonotype was counted many times. V and J are TRBV7-2 and TRBJ1-2; TRBD1 matches at 7 bases. This CDR3 has 13 amino acids. Germline CDR1 and CDR2: SGHTA and FQGNSA. V shed 4 bases, J shed 3 bases, and the junction held 2 bases outside the gene matches. The CDR3 is CASSSQGYYGYTF. In DNA, the CDR3 is TGTGCCAGCAGCTCACAGGGGTACTATGGCTACACCTTC. Full variable domain (rest looked up from reference TRBV7-2 and TRBJ1-2): GAGVSQSPSNKVTEKGKDVELRCDPISGHTALYWYRQSLGQGLEFLIYFQGNSAPDKSGLPSDRFSAERTGGSVSTLTIQRTQQEDSAVYLCASSSQGYYGYTFGSGTRLTVV.

This clonotype was seen only a few times. CDR3 region: CASPKTGGGYEQYF. CDR3 in DNA: TGCGCCAGCCCTAAGACAGGGGGTGGCTACGAGCAGTACTTC. The genes are TRBV5-1 and TRBJ2-7, with 9 bases lining up with TRBD1. The germline gives CDR1 SGHRS, CDR2 YFSETQ. The CDR3 runs 14 residues. J was trimmed by 3 bases and V by 7 bases; bases with no gene match: 8.

On this clonotype: This sequence may be a read error, since a much larger clone differs from it by one base. The CDR3 carries no conserved terminal phenylalanine or tryptophan, so it likely arises from a read error. The rearrangement links TRBV15 to TRBJ2-4; 11 nucleotides match TRBD1. In germline, CDR1 is LNHNV, CDR2 YYDKDF (reference sequence). V trimming: 2 bases; J trimming: 8 bases; junction bases outside the gene matches: 8. CDR3 length: 16 amino acids. CDR3 DNA: TGTGCCACCAGCAGAACCCCGGACAGGGGGCTTGACATTCAGTACTAC. It specifies CATSRTPDRGLDIQYY.